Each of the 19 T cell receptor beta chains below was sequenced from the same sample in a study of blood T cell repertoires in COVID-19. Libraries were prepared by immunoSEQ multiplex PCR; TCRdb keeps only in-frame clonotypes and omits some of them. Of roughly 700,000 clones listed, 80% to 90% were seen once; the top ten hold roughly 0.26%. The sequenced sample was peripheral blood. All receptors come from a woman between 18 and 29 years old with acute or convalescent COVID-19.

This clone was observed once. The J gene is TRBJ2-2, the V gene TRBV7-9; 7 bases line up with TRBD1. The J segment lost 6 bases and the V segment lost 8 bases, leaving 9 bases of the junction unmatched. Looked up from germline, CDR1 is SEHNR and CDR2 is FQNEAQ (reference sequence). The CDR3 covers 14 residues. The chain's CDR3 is CASVTGAWAGELFF. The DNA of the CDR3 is TGTGCCAGCGTTACAGGGGCCTGGGCCGGGGAGCTGTTTTTT.

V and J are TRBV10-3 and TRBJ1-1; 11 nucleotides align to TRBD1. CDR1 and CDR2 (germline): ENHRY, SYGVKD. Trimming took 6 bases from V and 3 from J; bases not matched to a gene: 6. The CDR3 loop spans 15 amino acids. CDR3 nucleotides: TGTGCCATCAGGAGGGACAGGGGGGCGGACACTGAAGCTTTCTTT. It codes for CAIRRDRGADTEAFF.

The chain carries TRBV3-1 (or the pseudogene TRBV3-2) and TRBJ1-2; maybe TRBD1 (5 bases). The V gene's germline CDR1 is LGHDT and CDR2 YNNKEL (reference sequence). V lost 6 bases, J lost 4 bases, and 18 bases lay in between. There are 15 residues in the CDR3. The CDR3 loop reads CASSRRSGAGYGYTF. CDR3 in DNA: TGTGCCAGCAGTCGACGGAGTGGGGCTGGCTATGGCTACACCTTC.

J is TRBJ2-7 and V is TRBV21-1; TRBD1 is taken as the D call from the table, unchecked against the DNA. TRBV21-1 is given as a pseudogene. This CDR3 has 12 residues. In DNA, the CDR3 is TGTGCCAGCATTGACAGGGAGTACGAGCAGTACTTC. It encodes CASIDREYEQYF.

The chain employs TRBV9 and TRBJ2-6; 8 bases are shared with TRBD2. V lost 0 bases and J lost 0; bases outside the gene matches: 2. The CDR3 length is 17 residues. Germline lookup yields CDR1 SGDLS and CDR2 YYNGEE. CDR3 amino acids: CASSVVAGRSGANVLTF. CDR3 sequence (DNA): TGTGCCAGCAGCGTAGTAGCGGGGCGCTCTGGGGCCAACGTCCTGACTTTC.

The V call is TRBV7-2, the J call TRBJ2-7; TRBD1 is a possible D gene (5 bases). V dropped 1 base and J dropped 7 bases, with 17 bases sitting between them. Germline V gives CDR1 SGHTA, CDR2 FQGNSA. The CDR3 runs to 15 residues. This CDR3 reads CASSLVQGNLGEQYF. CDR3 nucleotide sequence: TGTGCCAGCAGCTTAGTTCAGGGAAATCTGGGTGAGCAGTACTTC.

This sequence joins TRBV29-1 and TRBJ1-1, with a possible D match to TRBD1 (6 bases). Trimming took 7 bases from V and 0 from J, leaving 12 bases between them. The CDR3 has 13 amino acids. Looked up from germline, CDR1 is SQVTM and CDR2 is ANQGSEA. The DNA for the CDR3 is TGCAGCGCTACAGGGCCACTGAACACTGAAGCTTTCTTT. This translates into CSATGPLNTEAFF.

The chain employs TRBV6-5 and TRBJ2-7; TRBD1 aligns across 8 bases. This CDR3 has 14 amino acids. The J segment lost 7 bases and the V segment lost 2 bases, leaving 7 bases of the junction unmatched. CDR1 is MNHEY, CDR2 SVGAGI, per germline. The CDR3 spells CASSYRAGGWEQYF. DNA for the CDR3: TGTGCCAGCAGTTACAGGGCAGGGGGCTGGGAGCAGTACTTC.

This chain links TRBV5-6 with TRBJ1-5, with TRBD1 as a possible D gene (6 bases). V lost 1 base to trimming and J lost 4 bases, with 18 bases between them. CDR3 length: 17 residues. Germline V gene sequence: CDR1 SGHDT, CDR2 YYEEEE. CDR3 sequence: CASSLFSRQVKNQPQHF. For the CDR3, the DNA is TGTGCCAGCAGCTTGTTTTCTCGACAGGTCAAAAATCAGCCCCAGCATTTT.

This chain's CDR3 is CASSIDRLAYTQYF. The CDR3 DNA reads as TGTGCCAGTAGTATAGATCGACTGGCTTATACGCAGTATTTT. This rearrangement joins TRBV19 to TRBJ2-3; the D is unclear. V lost 0 bases, J lost 7 bases, and 11 bases lay in between. The CDR3 is 14 residues long. The V gene's germline CDR1 is LNHDA and CDR2 SQIVND (reference sequence). The whole variable domain, filled in from reference TRBV19 and TRBJ2-3, reads DGGITQSPKYLFRKEGQNVTLSCEQNLNHDAMYWYRQDPGQGLRLIYYSQIVNDFQKGDIAEGYSVSREKKESFPLTVTSAQKNPTAFYLCASSIDRLAYTQYFGPGTRLTVL.

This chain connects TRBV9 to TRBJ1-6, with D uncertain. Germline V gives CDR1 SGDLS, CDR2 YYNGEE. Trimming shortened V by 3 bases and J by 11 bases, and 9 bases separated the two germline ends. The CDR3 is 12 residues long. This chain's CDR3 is CASSGSLPPLHF. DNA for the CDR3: TGTGCCAGCAGCGGGAGCCTTCCACCCCTCCACTTT. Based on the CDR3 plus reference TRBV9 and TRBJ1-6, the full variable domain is DSGVTQTPKHLITATGQRVTLRCSPRSGDLSVYWYQQSLDQGLQFLIQYYNGEERAKGNILERFSAQQFPDLHSELNLSSLELGDSALYFCASSGSLPPLHFGNGTRLTVT.

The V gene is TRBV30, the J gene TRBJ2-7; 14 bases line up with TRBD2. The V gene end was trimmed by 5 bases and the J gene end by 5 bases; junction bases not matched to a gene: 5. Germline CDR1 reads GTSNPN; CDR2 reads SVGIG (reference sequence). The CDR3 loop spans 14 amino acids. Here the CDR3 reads CAWCTGLAGDEQYF. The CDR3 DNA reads TGTGCCTGGTGTACGGGACTAGCGGGGGACGAGCAGTACTTC.

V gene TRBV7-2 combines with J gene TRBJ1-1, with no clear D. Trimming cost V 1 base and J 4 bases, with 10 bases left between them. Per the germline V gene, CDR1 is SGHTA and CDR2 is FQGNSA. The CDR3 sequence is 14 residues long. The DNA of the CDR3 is TGTGCCAGCAGCTTAGGAGGTATGGGCACTGAAGCTTTCTTT. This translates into CASSLGGMGTEAFF.

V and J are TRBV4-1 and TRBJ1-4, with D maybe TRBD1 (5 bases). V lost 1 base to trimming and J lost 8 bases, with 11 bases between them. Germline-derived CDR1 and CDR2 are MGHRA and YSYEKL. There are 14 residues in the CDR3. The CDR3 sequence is CASSQVGAWEKLFF. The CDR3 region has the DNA TGCGCCAGCAGCCAAGTTGGGGCTTGGGAAAAACTGTTTTTT.

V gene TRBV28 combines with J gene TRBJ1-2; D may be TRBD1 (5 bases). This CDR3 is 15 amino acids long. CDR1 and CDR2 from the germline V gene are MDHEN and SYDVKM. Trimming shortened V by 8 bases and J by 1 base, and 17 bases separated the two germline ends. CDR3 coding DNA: TGTGCCAGCGGGGCCCACGCCTATAATAACTATGGCTACACCTTC. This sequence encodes CASGAHAYNNYGYTF.

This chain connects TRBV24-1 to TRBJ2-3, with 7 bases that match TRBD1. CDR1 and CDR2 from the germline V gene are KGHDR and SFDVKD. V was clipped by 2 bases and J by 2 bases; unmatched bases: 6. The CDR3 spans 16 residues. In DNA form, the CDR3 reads TGTGCCACCAGTGATTCCCACAGGGGATTCACAGATACGCAGTATTTT. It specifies CATSDSHRGFTDTQYF.

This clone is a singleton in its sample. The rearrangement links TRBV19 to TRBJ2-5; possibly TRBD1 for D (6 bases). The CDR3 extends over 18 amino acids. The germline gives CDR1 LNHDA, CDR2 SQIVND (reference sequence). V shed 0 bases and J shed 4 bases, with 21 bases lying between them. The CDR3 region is CASSIDLTGGTFGETQYF. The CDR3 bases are TGTGCCAGTAGTATAGATTTAACTGGGGGCACCTTCGGAGAGACCCAGTACTTC.

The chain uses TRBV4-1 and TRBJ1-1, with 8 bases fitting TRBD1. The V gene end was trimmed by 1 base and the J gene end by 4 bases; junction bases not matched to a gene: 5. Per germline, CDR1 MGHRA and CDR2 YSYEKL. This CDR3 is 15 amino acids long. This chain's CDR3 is CASSQVQGASTEAFF. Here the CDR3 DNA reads TGCGCCAGCAGCCAAGTTCAGGGGGCTAGCACTGAAGCTTTCTTT.

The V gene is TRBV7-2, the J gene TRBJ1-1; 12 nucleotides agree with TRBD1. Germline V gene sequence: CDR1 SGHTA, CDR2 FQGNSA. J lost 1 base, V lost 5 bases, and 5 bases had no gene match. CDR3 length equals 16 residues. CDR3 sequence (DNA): TGTGCCAGCAGCGTCCGGGACAGGGGGCCGAACACTGAAGCTTTCTTT. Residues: CASSVRDRGPNTEAFF.